Presented here are 27 T cell receptor beta chains from one specimen sequenced in a study of response to subunit inactivated influenza vaccine. TCRdb reanalysed the RT-PCR reads using MiXCR and keeps one entry per CDR3 protein. The sample holds 400,000 to 550,000 distinct CDR3 sequences, approximately 24% seen once. The material was CD4+ T cells sorted from PBMCs, obtained roughly 5 days after vaccination. These receptors all come from a man over 45 who received an inactivated influenza vaccine.

This chain links TRBV18 with TRBJ1-5, with D possibly being TRBD1 (6 bases). In germline, CDR1 is KGHSH, CDR2 LQKENI. There are 15 residues in the CDR3. V was trimmed by 6 bases and J by 6 bases, leaving 18 bases between them. The CDR3 coding sequence is TGTGCCAGCTCTGCCTCTACGGGGGCGGGTCAGCCCCAGCATTTT. The encoded protein is CASSASTGAGQPQHF.

In DNA form, the CDR3 reads TGTGCCAGCCAAGGACAGGGAGCAGGCGGTGGCTACACCTTC. Protein product: CASQGQGAGGGYTF. The V and J genes are TRBV4-2 and TRBJ1-2; 8 bases match TRBD1. Germline V gene sequence: CDR1 LGHNA, CDR2 YNFKEQ. The ends lost 8 bases at V and 7 bases at J; junction bases unmatched: 12. This CDR3 is 14 amino acids long.

The V gene is TRBV4-1, the J gene TRBJ2-7; D may be TRBD1 (6 bases). CDR3 size: 15 residues. V shed 0 bases and J shed 2 bases, with 11 bases lying between them. Per germline, CDR1 MGHRA and CDR2 YSYEKL. The CDR3 DNA reads TGCGCCAGCAGCCAAGAGGGGACATACGCCTACGAGCAGTACTTC. Its protein product is CASSQEGTYAYEQYF.

This clonotype was counted a few times. The genes are TRBV6-2 or TRBV6-3 and TRBJ2-3; 11 bases line up with TRBD2. Germline V gene sequence: CDR1 MNHEY, CDR2 SVGEGT. The length of the CDR3 is 18 residues. Germline trimming cut 6 bases from V and 4 bases from J; bases unmatched to any gene: 15. This chain's CDR3 is CASSSLASGGPLADTQYF. Written as DNA, the CDR3 is TGTGCCAGCAGCTCTCTGGCTAGCGGGGGGCCATTGGCAGATACGCAGTATTTT.

V and J are TRBV11-2 and TRBJ2-1; 7 nucleotides align to TRBD2. The CDR3 is made up of 17 amino acids. In germline, CDR1 is SGHAT, CDR2 FQNNGV. Germline trimming cut 5 bases from V and 6 bases from J; bases unmatched to any gene: 16. CDR3 protein: CASSPPPRLSGGNEQFF. CDR3 sequence (DNA): TGTGCCAGCAGCCCCCCTCCCCGACTATCGGGGGGCAATGAGCAGTTCTTC. The full variable domain, completed using reference TRBV11-2 and TRBJ2-1, is EAGVAQSPRYKIIEKRQSVAFWCNPISGHATLYWYQQILGQGPKLLIQFQNNGVVDDSQLPKDRFSAERLKGVDSTLKIQPAKLEDSAVYLCASSPPPRLSGGNEQFFGPGTRLTVL.

The chain joins TRBV20-1 to TRBJ1-5; unclear D gene. The length of the CDR3 is 14 residues. V was clipped by 5 bases and J by 0 bases, with 11 bases between them. Germline V gene sequence: CDR1 DFQATT, CDR2 SNEGSKA (reference sequence). The CDR3 sequence: CSAQTVSSNQPQHF. In DNA form, the CDR3 reads TGCAGTGCTCAGACGGTTTCTAGCAATCAGCCCCAGCATTTT.

The gene calls are TRBV27 and TRBJ2-5; D possibly corresponds to TRBD2 (6 bases). CDR1 is MNHEY and CDR2 is SMNVEV in the germline V gene (reference sequence). V was clipped by 7 bases and J by 4 bases, with 16 bases between them. The CDR3 is made up of 14 amino acids. The CDR3 DNA sequence: TGTGCCAGCAACCTTACTGCGGGGCTAGAGACCCAGTACTTC. This sequence encodes CASNLTAGLETQYF.

This clonotype was detected a few times. The V gene is TRBV12-3 or TRBV12-4, the J gene TRBJ2-2; D not certain. This CDR3 is built from 13 residues. Trimming cost V 6 bases and J 7 bases, with 12 bases left between them. CDR3 DNA sequence: TGTGCCAGCAGCTCTGGACGGTACGGGGAGCTGTTTTTT. This translates into CASSSGRYGELFF.

The J gene is TRBJ2-3, the V gene TRBV28, with TRBD2 matching over 10 bases. Germline CDR1 MDHEN, CDR2 SYDVKM. The V and J ends lost 6 bases and 5 bases, in that order; junction bases with no gene match: 8. This CDR3 comprises 15 residues. The CDR3: CASRVAGGFGDTQYF. CDR3 DNA: TGTGCCAGCAGGGTAGCGGGAGGTTTCGGAGATACGCAGTATTTT.

This clonotype was seen more than once but under ten times. The rearrangement joins TRBV11-2 to TRBJ1-2; possibly TRBD1 for D (5 bases). Trimming pared 0 bases from V and 8 bases from J, leaving 7 bases between. The germline gives CDR1 SGHAT, CDR2 FQNNGV. This CDR3 spans 12 amino acids. The CDR3 sequence is CASSLDTGGYTF. CDR3 in DNA: TGTGCCAGCAGCTTAGATACAGGCGGCTACACCTTC.

There are many counts of this clonotype. This sequence joins TRBV7-2 and TRBJ2-1; TRBD2 is a possible D gene (5 bases). V was trimmed by 0 bases and J by 9 bases, leaving 15 bases between them. The germline V gene encodes CDR1 SGHTA and CDR2 FQGNSA. CDR3 length: 15 residues. The CDR3 loop reads CASSLAPGPGSEQFF. The CDR3 nucleotides are TGTGCCAGCAGCTTAGCCCCTGGACCGGGGAGTGAGCAGTTCTTC.

This clonotype has more than one count but fewer than ten. J is TRBJ2-7 and V is TRBV25-1, with 8 bases lining up with TRBD2. J gave up 7 bases and V 4 bases, and 9 bases lay outside the gene matches. The CDR3 runs 14 residues. CDR1 and CDR2 (germline): MGHDK, SYGVNS. CDR3 in DNA: TGTGCCAGCAGTGCGGGACTAGTTCGGAGTGAGCAGTACTTC. Translation gives CASSAGLVRSEQYF.

The J gene is TRBJ2-3, the V gene TRBV6-2 or TRBV6-3; 9 bases match TRBD2. Per the germline V gene, CDR1 is MNHEY and CDR2 is SVGEGT. V shed 7 bases, J shed 6 bases, and the junction held 11 bases outside the gene matches. CDR3 length: 15 amino acids. For the CDR3, the DNA is TGTGCCAGCAAATCAGAGGTAGGACTAGCGGATACGCAGTATTTT. Amino acids: CASKSEVGLADTQYF.

V and J are TRBV6-1 and TRBJ1-2; D unclear. CDR1 MNHNS and CDR2 SASEGT come from the germline V gene. The CDR3 extends over 16 amino acids. The V end lost 5 bases, the J end lost 5 bases, and 21 bases lay between the germline ends. The CDR3 reads CASSTPKTGRNYGYTF. The DNA for the CDR3 is TGTGCCAGCAGTACCCCTAAAACGGGTCGGAATTATGGCTACACCTTC.

The chain has TRBV10-1 and TRBJ2-3; D is uncertain. The V and J ends lost 1 base and 5 bases respectively, with 1 base between them. Germline CDR1 is WNHNN and CDR2 is SYGVQD (reference sequence). This CDR3 is built from 11 residues. CDR3 in DNA: TGCGCCAGCAGTGAGTTAGATACGCAGTATTTT. Amino acid sequence: CASSELDTQYF.

The gene calls are TRBV20-1 and TRBJ2-5, with TRBD2 identical over 8 bases. The V segment lost 3 bases and the J segment 1 base; nucleotides outside the gene matches: 10. The CDR3 is made up of 16 amino acids. Germline values: CDR1 DFQATT, CDR2 SNEGSKA (reference sequence). The CDR3 reads CSARSGRGGTQETQYF. DNA of the CDR3: TGCAGTGCTAGGTCGGGCCGGGGGGGTACCCAAGAGACCCAGTACTTC.

The chain carries TRBV7-2 and TRBJ2-3, with D unresolved. The CDR3 has 15 amino acids. Germline V gene sequence: CDR1 SGHTA, CDR2 FQGNSA. The germline V and J ends were trimmed by 2 bases and 2 bases, with 11 bases remaining between them. The CDR3 reads CASSLRPRYTDTQYF. For the CDR3, the DNA is TGTGCCAGCAGCTTACGACCACGATACACAGATACGCAGTATTTT.

This clonotype was detected many times. This sequence joins TRBV12-3 or TRBV12-4 and TRBJ2-3; D not resolved. The CDR3 loop spans 12 amino acids. V was pared by 3 bases and J by 2 bases, with 3 bases between. Here the CDR3 reads CASSFPTDTQYF. The CDR3 region has the DNA TGTGCCAGCAGTTTTCCCACAGATACGCAGTATTTT.

There are a few counts of this clonotype. The chain couples TRBV12-3 or TRBV12-4 to TRBJ2-7; the match to TRBD1 covers 11 bases. The CDR3 covers 14 residues. Trimming removed 5 bases from V and 5 bases from J; junction bases left unmatched: 5. CDR3 amino acids: CASSGTGGLNEQYF. As DNA, the CDR3 is TGTGCCAGCAGTGGGACAGGGGGACTGAACGAGCAGTACTTC.

The chain has TRBV7-2 and TRBJ2-1, with D uncertain. CDR3 size: 17 residues. Germline-derived CDR1 and CDR2 are SGHTA and FQGNSA. Trimming left V 1 base short and J 0 bases short, with 13 bases between. The CDR3 bases are TGTGCCAGCAGCTTAGTGGCAGCCCCTGGCTCCTACAATGAGCAGTTCTTC. This sequence encodes CASSLVAAPGSYNEQFF.

Only a few counts were recorded for this clonotype. The J gene is TRBJ2-5, the V gene TRBV9; TRBD2 agrees at 8 bases. The CDR3 has 13 residues. Germline CDR1 SGDLS, CDR2 YYNGEE. V shed 1 base, J shed 4 bases, and the junction held 0 bases outside the gene matches. The CDR3 spells CASSVLAGETQYF. The CDR3 nucleotides are TGTGCCAGCAGCGTACTAGCGGGAGAGACCCAGTACTTC.

This clonotype was counted at least ten times. The gene calls are TRBV3-1 and TRBJ2-1; the D is unclear. The germline V and J ends were trimmed by 1 base and 9 bases, with 4 bases remaining between them. CDR1 is LGHDT, CDR2 YNNKEL, per germline (reference sequence). CDR3 length: 11 residues. The CDR3 sequence is CASSQVGEQFF. In nucleotides, the CDR3 is TGTGCCAGCAGCCAAGTGGGTGAGCAGTTCTTC.

This clonotype was seen a few times. V and J are TRBV20-1 and TRBJ2-7; TRBD1 or TRBD2 may be the D gene (6 bases each). CDR3 size: 12 residues. V gave up 6 bases and J gave up 7 bases, with 16 bases separating them. The germline V gene encodes CDR1 DFQATT and CDR2 SNEGSKA (reference sequence). CDR3 residues: CSAPGQGREQYF. The CDR3 DNA is TGCAGTGCGCCGGGGCAGGGGAGGGAGCAGTACTTC.

In this sample, this clonotype turned up a few times. The chain uses TRBV12-3 or TRBV12-4 and TRBJ2-1; the D is unclear. The CDR3 has 13 residues. Trimming removed 2 bases from V and 7 bases from J, with 9 bases in between. CDR3 sequence (DNA): TGTGCCAGCAGTTTAAAAATCGAGAATGAGCAGTTCTTC. Its protein product is CASSLKIENEQFF.

This clonotype has only a few counts. The chain combines TRBV12-3 or TRBV12-4 with TRBJ2-2; D remains ambiguous. This CDR3 has 14 amino acids. Trimming shortened V by 1 base and J by 3 bases, and 6 bases separated the two germline ends. The chain's CDR3 is CASSLDRHTGELFF. CDR3 in DNA: TGTGCCAGCAGTTTAGACCGACACACCGGGGAGCTGTTTTTT.

In this sample, this clonotype turned up many times. The chain joins TRBV12-3 or TRBV12-4 to TRBJ2-7, with D possibly matching TRBD2 (5 bases). CDR3 length equals 14 residues. V gave up 2 bases and J gave up 0 bases, with 8 bases separating them. As DNA, the CDR3 is TGTGCCAGCAGTTTATGGAGGAGCTCCTACGAGCAGTACTTC. It is translated as CASSLWRSSYEQYF.

There are a few counts of this clonotype. DNA for the CDR3: TGCAGTGCTATATACCGGGATAGGCCCGTTTACGAGCAGTACTTC. Translated, it gives CSAIYRDRPVYEQYF. V usage is TRBV20-1 and J usage is TRBJ2-7; possible D gene TRBD2, 5 bases. Germline CDR1 reads DFQATT; CDR2 reads SNEGSKA (reference sequence). V lost 4 bases to trimming and J lost 4 bases, with 20 bases between them. This CDR3 region has 15 residues.